These T cell receptor beta chains were read from a single sample in a study of blood T cell repertoires in COVID-19. Only in-frame clones appear in the TCRdb table, and some are missing; sequencing was by immunoSEQ multiplex PCR. Among around 220,000 clones listed, less than 90% were seen once. The sequenced sample consisted of peripheral blood. The receptor source for this set is a man aged 30-40 years with active or convalescent COVID-19. Both conserved end residues are part of each CDR3. A D gene is named only where the DNA matches it firmly. Clone size is given for some rows only: seen once, a few or many times, or a class if the clone is expanded.

CDR3 protein: CAWSGRRSAEAFF; CDR3 DNA: TGTGCCTGGAGTGGGAGGAGGAGCGCTGAAGCTTTCTTT; D gene: -; J gene: TRBJ1-1; V gene: TRBV30; clone size: -
CDR3 protein: CASSQDAGGSYTF; CDR3 DNA: TGCGCCAGCAGCCAAGATGCGGGGGGGAGCTACACCTTC; D gene: -; J gene: TRBJ1-2; V gene: TRBV4-3; clone size: -
CDR3 protein: CASSFRLAGGSDTQYF; CDR3 DNA: TGTGCCAGCAGCTTCAGACTAGCGGGCGGTTCAGATACGCAGTATTTT; D gene: TRBD2; J gene: TRBJ2-3; V gene: TRBV7-2; clone size: -
CDR3 protein: CASSQDFRGVNTIYF; CDR3 DNA: TGTGCCAGCAGCCAAGATTTCAGGGGTGTGAACACCATATATTTT; D gene: -; J gene: TRBJ1-3; V gene: TRBV4-2; clone size: -
CDR3 protein: CATSGSGANVLTF; CDR3 DNA: TGTGCCACTTCAGGCTCTGGGGCCAACGTCCTGACTTTC; D gene: -; J gene: TRBJ2-6; V gene: TRBV24-1; clone size: -
CDR3 protein: CASSRGRGELFF; CDR3 DNA: TGTGCCAGCAGCAGGGGGCGCGGGGAGCTGTTTTTT; D gene: TRBD1; J gene: TRBJ2-2; V gene: TRBV6-6; clone size: -
CDR3 protein: CASSYGLEYPYEQYF; CDR3 DNA: TGTGCCAGCAGTTACGGACTAGAGTACCCCTACGAGCAGTACTTC; D gene: TRBD2; J gene: TRBJ2-7; V gene: TRBV6-5; clone size: -
CDR3 protein: CASSSRRASGKEQYF; CDR3 DNA: TGTGCCAGCAGTTCCCGGCGGGCGTCGGGTAAAGAGCAGTACTTC; D gene: -; J gene: TRBJ2-7; V gene: TRBV27; clone size: -
CDR3 protein: CASSYGWGLGRGDEQYF; CDR3 DNA: TGTGCCAGCAGTTACGGTTGGGGGCTGGGAAGAGGAGACGAGCAGTACTTC; D gene: -; J gene: TRBJ2-7; V gene: TRBV6-2/TRBV6-3; clone size: -
CDR3 protein: CASSLASAGDGANVLTF; CDR3 DNA: TGCGCCAGCAGCCTGGCGTCGGCGGGAGATGGGGCCAACGTCCTGACTTTC; D gene: TRBD2; J gene: TRBJ2-6; V gene: TRBV4-1; clone size: once
CDR3 protein: CASTRQGAGKLFF; CDR3 DNA: TGTGCCAGCACGAGACAGGGGGCCGGGAAACTGTTTTTT; D gene: TRBD1; J gene: TRBJ1-4; V gene: TRBV13; clone size: once